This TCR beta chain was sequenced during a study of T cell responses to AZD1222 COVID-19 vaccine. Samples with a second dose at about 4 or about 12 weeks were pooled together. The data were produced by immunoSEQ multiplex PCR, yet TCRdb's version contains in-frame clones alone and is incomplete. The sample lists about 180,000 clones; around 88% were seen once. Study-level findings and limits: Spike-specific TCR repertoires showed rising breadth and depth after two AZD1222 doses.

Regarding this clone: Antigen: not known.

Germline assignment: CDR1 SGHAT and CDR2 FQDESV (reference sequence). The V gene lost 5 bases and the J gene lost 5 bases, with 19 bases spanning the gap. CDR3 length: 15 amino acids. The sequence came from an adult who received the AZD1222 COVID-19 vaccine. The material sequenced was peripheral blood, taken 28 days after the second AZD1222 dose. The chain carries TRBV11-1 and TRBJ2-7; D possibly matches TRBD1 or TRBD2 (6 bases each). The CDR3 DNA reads TGTGCCAGCAGCATAACGGGGGCCGCGATCGACGAGCAGTACTTC. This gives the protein CASSITGAAIDEQYF.